These T cell receptor beta chains were read from a single sample in a study of blood T cell repertoires in COVID-19. Profiled with immunoSEQ multiplex PCR; TCRdb holds only in-frame clones, not every one. The sample carries around 320,000 clones, 90% recorded once. Specimen: PBMCs or T cells enriched from blood (not recorded which). All receptors come from a young woman with acute COVID-19. Each CDR3 is given with its conserved first and last residue. Fields, in order: V gene, CDR3 protein.

V gene: TRBV18
CDR3 protein: CASSPPGDTRQPQHF

V gene: TRBV5-1
CDR3 protein: CASSLGWGEPYEQYF

V gene: TRBV6-5
CDR3 protein: CASSYNGNYNSPLHF

V gene: TRBV2
CDR3 protein: CATRAGAETQYF

V gene: TRBV10-1
CDR3 protein: CASREGRGLRDTEAFF

V gene: TRBV7-9
CDR3 protein: CASRPPHRVTNEKLFF

V gene: TRBV18
CDR3 protein: CASSLLDRTDTQYF

V gene: TRBV23-1
CDR3 protein: CAPPGGEAFF

V gene: TRBV6-5
CDR3 protein: CASSLLGDQPQHF

V gene: TRBV3-1/TRBV3-2
CDR3 protein: CASSQDDRWLNGYTF

V gene: TRBV18
CDR3 protein: CASSLGQNQPQHF

V gene: TRBV5-1
CDR3 protein: CASSEMGQGGGYTF

V gene: TRBV3-1/TRBV3-2
CDR3 protein: CASSRRRDTQYF

V gene: TRBV19
CDR3 protein: CASSPPVAGPETQYF

V gene: TRBV28
CDR3 protein: CASSSGGAETYEQYF

V gene: TRBV19
CDR3 protein: CASSSWASNQPQHF

V gene: TRBV12-3/TRBV12-4
CDR3 protein: CASSYWGDNEQFF

V gene: TRBV2
CDR3 protein: CASLDLDRLGQPQHF

V gene: TRBV19
CDR3 protein: CASSIFREDGYTF

V gene: TRBV5-1
CDR3 protein: CASSFQSGAEKLFF

V gene: TRBV3-1/TRBV3-2
CDR3 protein: CASSQRLAYNEQFF

V gene: TRBV15
CDR3 protein: CATRRDRGAEQFF

V gene: TRBV28
CDR3 protein: CAINRGRVGNTEAFF

V gene: TRBV27
CDR3 protein: CASRDAGGYVNEQYF

V gene: TRBV5-1
CDR3 protein: CASSLEAGSSYEQYF

V gene: TRBV14
CDR3 protein: CASSFAEYTEAFF

V gene: TRBV10-3
CDR3 protein: CATHNTDTQYF

V gene: TRBV30
CDR3 protein: CAWTAEGARNTIYF

V gene: TRBV19
CDR3 protein: CASSIGQGASTIQETQYF

V gene: TRBV7-3
CDR3 protein: CASSLTEGQETQYF

V gene: TRBV5-6
CDR3 protein: CASSPSRGAYGYTF

V gene: TRBV13
CDR3 protein: CASSLTGQTDTQYF

V gene: TRBV10-3
CDR3 protein: CAISEIMGTHYEQYF

V gene: TRBV7-2
CDR3 protein: CASSLMRVTNEKLFF

V gene: TRBV29-1
CDR3 protein: CSVVRGEAFF

V gene: TRBV15
CDR3 protein: CATSRPGTANSPLHF

V gene: TRBV5-1
CDR3 protein: CASSLALRTENTEAFF

V gene: TRBV6-6
CDR3 protein: CASRDRGPETQYF

V gene: TRBV28
CDR3 protein: CASSLRAVGETQYF

V gene: TRBV9
CDR3 protein: CASSVVQGDGYTF

V gene: TRBV5-1
CDR3 protein: CASSYGGEAFF

V gene: TRBV6-2/TRBV6-3
CDR3 protein: CASSYPTSGPSTDTQYF